These T cell receptor beta chains were read from a single sample in a study of lung T cells in sarcoidosis with Löfgren's syndrome. TCRdb recomputed calls from the reads with MiXCR, one row per CDR3 protein. The sample contains about 770 distinct CDR3 sequences, roughly 21% of which appear only once. Sequenced: CD4+ T cells from PBMCs. These receptors all stem from a human donor with sarcoidosis (Löfgren's syndrome or another form), or a control subject (not recorded which). Both conserved end residues are part of each CDR3. Fields, in order: D gene, J gene, clone size, V gene, CDR3 DNA, CDR3 protein. The D gene is left open where the match is weak. Clone sizes are given selectively: once, few, many, or a class where the clone is expanded.

d_call: NA
j_call: TRBJ2-3
clone_size: NA
v_call: TRBV9
cdr3_nt: TGTGCCAGCGGGTACGGGGGTATCACAGATACGCAGTATTTT
cdr3_aa: CASGYGGITDTQYF

d_call: NA
j_call: TRBJ1-2
clone_size: few
v_call: TRBV5-1
cdr3_nt: TGCGCCAGCAGCTTGGCCGCGGGCCCGCAAGGGGAGGGCTACACCTTC
cdr3_aa: CASSLAAGPQGEGYTF

d_call: NA
j_call: TRBJ1-5
clone_size: medium-sized
v_call: TRBV27
cdr3_nt: TGTGCCAGCAGCACGGTGAATCAGCCCCAGCATTTT
cdr3_aa: CASSTVNQPQHF

d_call: TRBD2
j_call: TRBJ2-1
clone_size: large
v_call: TRBV20-1
cdr3_nt: TGCAGTGCTAGACCGGGGACTAGTCCATCCTACAATGAGCAGTTCTTC
cdr3_aa: CSARPGTSPSYNEQFF

d_call: NA
j_call: TRBJ2-5
clone_size: large
v_call: TRBV12-3/TRBV12-4
cdr3_nt: TGTGCCAGCAGTCACCAAGAGACCCAGTACTTC
cdr3_aa: CASSHQETQYF

d_call: NA
j_call: TRBJ2-7
clone_size: NA
v_call: TRBV20-1
cdr3_nt: TGCGGTGCGCGTGGCGTGGGCGGACGGTACTACGAGCAGTACTTC
cdr3_aa: CGARGVGGRYYEQYF

d_call: TRBD1
j_call: TRBJ1-1
clone_size: large
v_call: TRBV6-2/TRBV6-3
cdr3_nt: TGTGCCAGCAGGACCTTCGGGACAGGGTTTAACACTGAAGCTTTCTTT
cdr3_aa: CASRTFGTGFNTEAFF

d_call: TRBD2
j_call: TRBJ2-3
clone_size: NA
v_call: TRBV7-2
cdr3_nt: TGTGCCAGCAGCCGACAGCGGGGGACCACAGATACGCAGTATTTT
cdr3_aa: CASSRQRGTTDTQYF

d_call: NA
j_call: TRBJ2-5
clone_size: NA
v_call: TRBV12-3/TRBV12-4
cdr3_nt: TGTGCCAGCAGTTTACAAGGCAGACCTCAAGAGACCCAGTACTTC
cdr3_aa: CASSLQGRPQETQYF

d_call: TRBD1
j_call: TRBJ1-3
clone_size: medium-sized
v_call: TRBV12-3/TRBV12-4
cdr3_nt: TGTGCCAGCAGACCGGGACAGTCGAACTCTGGAAACACCATATATTTT
cdr3_aa: CASRPGQSNSGNTIYF

d_call: TRBD2
j_call: TRBJ2-7
clone_size: few
v_call: TRBV20-1
cdr3_nt: TGCAGTGCTAGTAGCCTAGCGGGGGGGCCCAACCACGAGCAGTACTTC
cdr3_aa: CSASSLAGGPNHEQYF

d_call: TRBD1
j_call: TRBJ1-5
clone_size: large
v_call: TRBV6-1
cdr3_nt: TGTGCCAGCAACCCAGACAGGGGTTGGGGACCCCAGCATTTT
cdr3_aa: CASNPDRGWGPQHF

d_call: NA
j_call: TRBJ2-3
clone_size: large
v_call: TRBV7-2
cdr3_nt: TGTGCCAGCAGCTTAGTGCGGGGCCTAACTTCCCAAGCTAGCACAGATACGCAGTATTTT
cdr3_aa: CASSLVRGLTSQASTDTQYF

d_call: TRBD2
j_call: TRBJ2-1
clone_size: large
v_call: TRBV20-1
cdr3_nt: TGCAGTGCTAGCGGGACTAGCGGGGGCTACAATGAGCAGTTCTTC
cdr3_aa: CSASGTSGGYNEQFF

d_call: NA
j_call: TRBJ1-2
clone_size: few
v_call: TRBV12-3/TRBV12-4
cdr3_nt: TGTGCCAGCAGTACCGCCCCCCCGTATGGCTACACCTTC
cdr3_aa: CASSTAPPYGYTF

d_call: NA
j_call: TRBJ1-3
clone_size: large
v_call: TRBV11-2
cdr3_nt: TGTGCCAGCAGCCCACAGGGCCCCTCTGGAAACACCATATATTTT
cdr3_aa: CASSPQGPSGNTIYF

d_call: NA
j_call: TRBJ1-3
clone_size: large
v_call: TRBV4-1
cdr3_nt: TGCGCCAGCAGCCAAGAAGGAACAGGCTTCTCTGGAAACACCATATATTTT
cdr3_aa: CASSQEGTGFSGNTIYF

d_call: TRBD1
j_call: TRBJ2-7
clone_size: medium-sized
v_call: TRBV6-6
cdr3_nt: TGTGCCAGCAGTTACCGGGACAGGGGACCCTACGAGCAGTACTTC
cdr3_aa: CASSYRDRGPYEQYF

d_call: NA
j_call: TRBJ1-2
clone_size: medium-sized
v_call: TRBV4-2
cdr3_nt: TGTGCCAGCAGCCAAGTCGGGGGTAATGGCTACACCTTC
cdr3_aa: CASSQVGGNGYTF

d_call: NA
j_call: TRBJ1-1
clone_size: large
v_call: TRBV18
cdr3_nt: TGTGCCAGCTCACCACGTTCCGGGGTCGGCACTGAAGCTTTCTTT
cdr3_aa: CASSPRSGVGTEAFF

d_call: NA
j_call: TRBJ1-2
clone_size: few
v_call: TRBV30
cdr3_nt: TGTGCCTGGATTTGGTGGAGGAGCTACACCTTC
cdr3_aa: CAWIWWRSYTF

d_call: NA
j_call: TRBJ2-5
clone_size: NA
v_call: TRBV11-2
cdr3_nt: TGTGCCAGCAGGACCGGGACCACGGACCAAGAGACCCAGTACTTC
cdr3_aa: CASRTGTTDQETQYF

d_call: NA
j_call: TRBJ2-7
clone_size: large
v_call: TRBV5-4
cdr3_nt: TGTGCCAGCAGCTACGACGGATTCTCCTACGAGCAGTACTTC
cdr3_aa: CASSYDGFSYEQYF

d_call: NA
j_call: TRBJ2-3
clone_size: NA
v_call: TRBV11-2
cdr3_nt: TGTGTCAGCAGCCGAATGAAACAGGCTCCAGATACGCAGTATTTT
cdr3_aa: CVSSRMKQAPDTQYF

d_call: TRBD1
j_call: TRBJ2-3
clone_size: few
v_call: TRBV29-1
cdr3_nt: TGCAGCGTTGAAGGGGGAGGGACAGGGGGCACAGATACGCAGTATTTT
cdr3_aa: CSVEGGGTGGTDTQYF

d_call: TRBD1
j_call: TRBJ1-3
clone_size: large
v_call: TRBV7-2
cdr3_nt: TGTGCCAGCAGCTTAGCTATGACAGGGCCGAACACCATATATTTT
cdr3_aa: CASSLAMTGPNTIYF

d_call: NA
j_call: TRBJ1-3
clone_size: few
v_call: TRBV5-1
cdr3_nt: TGCGCCAGCAGCTTGGGCGTAAACTCTGGAAACACCATATATTTT
cdr3_aa: CASSLGVNSGNTIYF

d_call: NA
j_call: TRBJ2-3
clone_size: large
v_call: TRBV12-3/TRBV12-4
cdr3_nt: TGTGCCAGCACCTTAGGATGGGGTAGCACAGATACGCAGTATTTT
cdr3_aa: CASTLGWGSTDTQYF

d_call: NA
j_call: TRBJ1-2
clone_size: NA
v_call: TRBV28
cdr3_nt: TGTGCCAGCAATGGAGGGGGGGGCTTTAACTATGGCTACACCTTC
cdr3_aa: CASNGGGGFNYGYTF

d_call: TRBD1
j_call: TRBJ2-1
clone_size: large
v_call: TRBV27
cdr3_nt: TGTGCCAGCAGTAAGGACAGGGACTCCTACAATGAGCAGTTCTTC
cdr3_aa: CASSKDRDSYNEQFF

d_call: NA
j_call: TRBJ1-1
clone_size: medium-sized
v_call: TRBV28
cdr3_nt: TGTGCCAGCAGTTCAGGGGCCAGGGGGAACACTGAAGCTTTCTTT
cdr3_aa: CASSSGARGNTEAFF

d_call: NA
j_call: TRBJ2-3
clone_size: few
v_call: TRBV7-2
cdr3_nt: TGTGCCAGCACCCCCTCGGGGTTAACCACAGATACGCAGTATTTT
cdr3_aa: CASTPSGLTTDTQYF

d_call: TRBD2
j_call: TRBJ2-3
clone_size: medium-sized
v_call: TRBV7-8
cdr3_nt: TGTGCCAGCAGCACGTTAGCGGGGGGGTTCACAGATACGCAGTATTTT
cdr3_aa: CASSTLAGGFTDTQYF

d_call: TRBD1
j_call: TRBJ1-5
clone_size: large
v_call: TRBV28
cdr3_nt: TGTGCCAGCTCGACAGGGATGGTCCAGCCCCAGCATTTT
cdr3_aa: CASSTGMVQPQHF

d_call: NA
j_call: TRBJ2-5
clone_size: medium-sized
v_call: TRBV7-2
cdr3_nt: TGTGCCAGCAGCTTAGGCATGGAGACCCAGTACTTC
cdr3_aa: CASSLGMETQYF

d_call: NA
j_call: TRBJ2-3
clone_size: large
v_call: TRBV12-3/TRBV12-4
cdr3_nt: TGTGCCAGCAAGTCCAGGGAAGGAGATACGCAGTATTTT
cdr3_aa: CASKSREGDTQYF

d_call: NA
j_call: TRBJ1-1
clone_size: large
v_call: TRBV27
cdr3_nt: TGTGCCAGCAGTTTGAGGCAGGGAGGCACTGAAGCTTTCTTT
cdr3_aa: CASSLRQGGTEAFF

d_call: NA
j_call: TRBJ1-1
clone_size: large
v_call: TRBV28
cdr3_nt: TGTGCCAGCAGATTAAGTAAAACTGAAGCTTTCTTT
cdr3_aa: CASRLSKTEAFF